This T cell receptor beta chain stems from a study of blood T cell repertoires in COVID-19. Study in general: The United States, Italy and Spain supplied acute and convalescent COVID-19 samples. PBMCs, B-cell-depleted T cells, or T cells were the source of the cDNA or gDNA that made up the material.

Original methodology: It was from reference gene primer amplification that nucleated cell counts were estimated. Generated by immunoSEQ multiplex PCR, the TCRdb table keeps only in-frame clones and is missing some. The V and J calls and clone size come from that table; D and trimming were worked out from the DNA. The repertoire holds 150,000 to 200,000 clones, with approximately 86% as singletons. The germline gives CDR1 SEHNR, CDR2 FQNEAQ (reference sequence). Trimming pared 5 bases from V and 5 bases from J, leaving 13 bases between. The CDR3 contains 14 residues. The source is a man aged 65-85 years with acute or convalescent COVID-19. This chain uses TRBV7-9 with TRBJ1-5; D might be TRBD1 (5 bases). Sequenced input: peripheral blood. In DNA, the CDR3 is TGTGCCAGCAGCCTCCAGGGATCCCATCAGCCCCAGCATTTT. Translated: CASSLQGSHQPQHF.